This TCR beta chain was sequenced in a study of T-cell memory formation after mild COVID-19. The study's findings and limits: Clones that got smaller from day 15 to 85 had even CD4/CD8, while clones growing later tipped toward CD4+.

MiXCR, run by TCRdb on the 5' RACE reads, gives a single entry per CDR3 protein. Of roughly 580,000 distinct CDR3 sequences in the sample, 15% to 20% were seen once. About this clonotype: The antigen remains undetermined. The junction and the germline gene differ at one end; a read error may be behind it.

This clonotype was obtained from an adult woman who had mild COVID-19 (a few samples of this study predate the infection). Cell type and time point are not known. The sequenced material came from PBMCs or a T cell subset sorted from them (not recorded which).

The chain's CDR3 is CATSGPTSGSTDTQYF. CDR3 DNA sequence: TGTGCCACAAGTGGTCCGACTAGCGGGAGCACAGATACGCAGTATTTT. The V and J genes are TRBV24-1 and TRBJ2-3, with 10 positions matching TRBD2. CDR1 is KGHDR and CDR2 is SFDVKD in the germline V gene. This CDR3 is 16 amino acids long.